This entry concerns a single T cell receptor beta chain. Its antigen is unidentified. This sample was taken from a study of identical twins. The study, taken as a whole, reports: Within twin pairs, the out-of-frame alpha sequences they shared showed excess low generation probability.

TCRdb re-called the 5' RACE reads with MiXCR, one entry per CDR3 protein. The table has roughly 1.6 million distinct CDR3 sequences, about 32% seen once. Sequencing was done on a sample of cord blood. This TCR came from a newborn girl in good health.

CDR3 residues: CSARPGAAYGYTF. The CDR3 region has the DNA TGCAGTGCCAGACCTGGAGCTGCCTATGGCTACACCTTC. The rearrangement links TRBV20-1 to TRBJ1-2; unclear D gene. The CDR3 spans 13 residues. Germline V gene data show CDR1 as DFQATT and CDR2 as SNEGSKA (reference sequence). V lost 6 bases, J lost 4 bases, and 15 bases lay in between.